This T cell receptor (beta chain) emerged from a study of blood T cells in healthy people across ages. Findings of the study overall: Diversity figures based on one million T cells were deemed too low.

Every sample had a minimum of 6 million PBMCs isolated. The authors ran a second PCR of roughly 6 to 12 cycles using a sample-barcoded 5' primer and a J-beta primer mix. Each CDR3 protein is one row after TCRdb ran MiXCR on the 5' RACE reads. The table records 750,000 to 950,000 distinct CDR3 sequences, about 28% of them present only once. This clonotype has only a few counts. Its antigen is not known. CDR3 length: 15 residues. Germline CDR1 is SNHLY and CDR2 is FYNNEI. Between the trimmed V and J ends, which lost 7 bases and 0 bases, there was a span of 15 bases. These records were also assigned to another study, of T cells of mothers and their children.

The chain couples TRBV2 to TRBJ1-1; D is possibly TRBD1 (6 bases). The specimen sequenced was blood. This clonotype was obtained from a woman in her thirties or forties in good health. The CDR3 DNA follows: TGTGCCAGCAAACCCAGGACAGACTTGAACACTGAAGCTTTCTTT. Amino acid sequence: CASKPRTDLNTEAFF.